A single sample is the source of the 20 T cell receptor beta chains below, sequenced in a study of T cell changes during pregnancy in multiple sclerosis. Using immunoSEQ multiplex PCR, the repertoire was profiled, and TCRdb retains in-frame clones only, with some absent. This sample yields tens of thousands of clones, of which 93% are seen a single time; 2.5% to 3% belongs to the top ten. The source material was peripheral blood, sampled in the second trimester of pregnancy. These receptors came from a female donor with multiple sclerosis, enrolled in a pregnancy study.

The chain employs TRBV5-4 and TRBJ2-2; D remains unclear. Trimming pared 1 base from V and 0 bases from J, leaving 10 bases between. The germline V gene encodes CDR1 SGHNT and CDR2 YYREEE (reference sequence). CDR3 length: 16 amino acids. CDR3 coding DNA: TGTGCCAGCAGCTTGAATCCAGTCGCGAACACCGGGGAGCTGTTTTTT. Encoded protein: CASSLNPVANTGELFF.

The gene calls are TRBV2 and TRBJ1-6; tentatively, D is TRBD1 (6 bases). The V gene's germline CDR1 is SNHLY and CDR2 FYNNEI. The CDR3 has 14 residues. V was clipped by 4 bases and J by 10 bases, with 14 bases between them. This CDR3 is CASSVRGGESPLHF. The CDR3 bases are TGTGCCAGCAGTGTTCGGGGGGGCGAATCACCCCTCCACTTT. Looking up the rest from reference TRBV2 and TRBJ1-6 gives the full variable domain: EPEVTQTPSHQVTQMGQEVILRCVPISNHLYFYWYRQILGQKVEFLVSFYNNEISEKSEIFDDQFSVERPDGSNFTLKIRSTKLEDSAMYFCASSVRGGESPLHFGNGTRLTVT.

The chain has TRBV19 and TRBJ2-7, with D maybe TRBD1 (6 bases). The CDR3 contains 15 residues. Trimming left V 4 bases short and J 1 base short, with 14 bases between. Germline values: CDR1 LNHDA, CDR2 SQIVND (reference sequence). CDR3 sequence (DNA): TGTGCCAGTAGTAGAAGACAGGCACCGTCCTACGAGCAGTACTTC. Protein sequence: CASSRRQAPSYEQYF.

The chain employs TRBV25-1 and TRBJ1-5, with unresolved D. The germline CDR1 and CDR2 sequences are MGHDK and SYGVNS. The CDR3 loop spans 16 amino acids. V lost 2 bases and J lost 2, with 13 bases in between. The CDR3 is CASSEISVPGNQPQHF. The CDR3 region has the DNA TGTGCCAGCAGTGAAATCTCCGTACCGGGCAATCAGCCCCAGCATTTT.

The CDR3 coding sequence is TGTGCCAGTAGTATAGATAGGGAAGGGGGCACTGAAGCTTTCTTT. Translated: CASSIDREGGTEAFF. The gene calls are TRBV19 and TRBJ1-1, with TRBD1 as a possible D gene (6 bases). The CDR3 spans 15 residues. Trimming left V 0 bases short and J 4 bases short, with 12 bases between. CDR1 and CDR2 from the germline V gene are LNHDA and SQIVND (reference sequence).

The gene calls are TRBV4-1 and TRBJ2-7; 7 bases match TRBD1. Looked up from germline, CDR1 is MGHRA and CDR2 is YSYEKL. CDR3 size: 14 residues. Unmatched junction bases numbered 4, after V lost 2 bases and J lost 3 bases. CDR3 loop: CASSQPGQIYEQYF. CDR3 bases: TGCGCCAGCAGCCAACCGGGACAGATCTACGAGCAGTACTTC.

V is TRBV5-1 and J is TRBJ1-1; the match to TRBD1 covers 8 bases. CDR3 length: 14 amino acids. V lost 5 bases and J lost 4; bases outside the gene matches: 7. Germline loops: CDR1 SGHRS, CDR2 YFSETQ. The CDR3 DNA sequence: TGCGCCAGCAGTCCCCAGGGGGCTGGCACTGAAGCTTTCTTT. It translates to CASSPQGAGTEAFF.

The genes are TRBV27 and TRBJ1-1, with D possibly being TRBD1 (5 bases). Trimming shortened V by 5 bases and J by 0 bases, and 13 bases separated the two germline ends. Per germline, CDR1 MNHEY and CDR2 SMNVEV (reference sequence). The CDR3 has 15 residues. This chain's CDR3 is CASSPIRQLNTEAFF. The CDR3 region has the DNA TGTGCCAGCAGTCCGATACGACAGCTGAACACTGAAGCTTTCTTT.

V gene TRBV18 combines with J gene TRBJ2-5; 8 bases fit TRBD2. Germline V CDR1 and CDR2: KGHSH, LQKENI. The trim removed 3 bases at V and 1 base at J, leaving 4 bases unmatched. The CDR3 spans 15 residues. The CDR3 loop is CASSPQLAAQETQYF. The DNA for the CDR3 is TGTGCCAGCTCACCTCAACTAGCGGCCCAAGAGACCCAGTACTTC.

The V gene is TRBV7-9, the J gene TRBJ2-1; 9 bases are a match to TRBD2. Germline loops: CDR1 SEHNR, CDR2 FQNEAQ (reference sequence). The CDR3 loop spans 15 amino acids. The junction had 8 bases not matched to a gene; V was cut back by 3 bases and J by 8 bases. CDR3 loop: CASSFPDSGSHEQFF. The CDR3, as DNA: TGTGCCAGCAGCTTCCCGGATAGCGGGAGCCATGAGCAGTTCTTC.

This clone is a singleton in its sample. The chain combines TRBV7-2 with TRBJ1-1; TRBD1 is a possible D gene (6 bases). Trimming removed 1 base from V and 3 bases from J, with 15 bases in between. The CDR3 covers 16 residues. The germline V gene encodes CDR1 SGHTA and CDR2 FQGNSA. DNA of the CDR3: TGTGCCAGCAGCTTAGTCGGGGGGCCCATGGACACTGAAGCTTTCTTT. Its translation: CASSLVGGPMDTEAFF.

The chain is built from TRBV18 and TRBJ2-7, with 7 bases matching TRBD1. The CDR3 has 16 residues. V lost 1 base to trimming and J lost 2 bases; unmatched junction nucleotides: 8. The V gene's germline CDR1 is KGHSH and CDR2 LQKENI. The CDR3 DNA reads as TGTGCCAGCTCACCACAAGATGGACAGGTGCCCTACGAGCAGTACTTC. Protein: CASSPQDGQVPYEQYF. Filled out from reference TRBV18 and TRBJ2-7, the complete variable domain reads NAGVMQNPRHLVRRRGQEARLRCSPMKGHSHVYWYRQLPEEGLKFMVYLQKENIIDESGMPKERFSAEFPKEGPSILRIQQVVRGDSAAYFCASSPQDGQVPYEQYFGPGTRLTVT.

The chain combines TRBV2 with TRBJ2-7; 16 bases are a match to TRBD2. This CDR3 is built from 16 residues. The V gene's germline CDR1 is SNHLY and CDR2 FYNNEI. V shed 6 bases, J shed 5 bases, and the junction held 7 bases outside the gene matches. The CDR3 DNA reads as TGTGCCAGCAGGAGGGGACTAGCGGGGGGGAAAAACGAGCAGTACTTC. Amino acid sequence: CASRRGLAGGKNEQYF. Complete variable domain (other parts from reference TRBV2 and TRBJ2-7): EPEVTQTPSHQVTQMGQEVILRCVPISNHLYFYWYRQILGQKVEFLVSFYNNEISEKSEIFDDQFSVERPDGSNFTLKIRSTKLEDSAMYFCASRRGLAGGKNEQYFGPGTRLTVT.

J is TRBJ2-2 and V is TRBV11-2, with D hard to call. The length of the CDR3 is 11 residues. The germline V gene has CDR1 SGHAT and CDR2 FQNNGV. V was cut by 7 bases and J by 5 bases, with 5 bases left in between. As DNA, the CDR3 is TGTGCCAGCACCGGGACCGGGGAGCTGTTTTTT. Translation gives CASTGTGELFF.

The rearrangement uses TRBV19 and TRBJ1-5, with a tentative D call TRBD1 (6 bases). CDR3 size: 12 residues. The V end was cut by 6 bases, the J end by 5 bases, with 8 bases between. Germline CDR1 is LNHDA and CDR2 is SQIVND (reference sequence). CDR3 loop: CASRTGDQPQHF. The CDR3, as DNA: TGTGCCAGTAGGACAGGCGATCAGCCCCAGCATTTT.

The CDR3 DNA reads TGTGCCAGCAGCGTGGGCACAGGGGTAGAGACCCAGTACTTC. Translation: CASSVGTGVETQYF. The chain has TRBV9 and TRBJ2-5; TRBD1 matches at 7 bases. Trimming took 2 bases from V and 4 from J; bases not matched to a gene: 5. This CDR3 is 14 amino acids long. Germline-derived CDR1 and CDR2 are SGDLS and YYNGEE.

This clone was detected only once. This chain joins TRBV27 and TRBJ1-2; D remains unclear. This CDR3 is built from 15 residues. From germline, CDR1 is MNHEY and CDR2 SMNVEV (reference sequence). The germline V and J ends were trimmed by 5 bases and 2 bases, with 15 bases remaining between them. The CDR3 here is CASSEEVGLNYGYTF. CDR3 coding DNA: TGTGCCAGCAGTGAAGAGGTCGGCCTAAACTATGGCTACACCTTC.

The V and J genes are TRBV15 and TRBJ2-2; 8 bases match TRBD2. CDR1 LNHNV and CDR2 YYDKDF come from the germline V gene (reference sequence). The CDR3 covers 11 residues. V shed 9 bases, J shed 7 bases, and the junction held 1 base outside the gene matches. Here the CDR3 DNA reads TGTGCCACTGCGGGGGGCGGGGAGCTGTTTTTT. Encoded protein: CATAGGGELFF.

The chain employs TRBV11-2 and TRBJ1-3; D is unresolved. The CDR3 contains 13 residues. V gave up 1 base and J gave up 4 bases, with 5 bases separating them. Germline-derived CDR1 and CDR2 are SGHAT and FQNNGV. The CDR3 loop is CASSLAIGNTIYF. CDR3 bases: TGTGCCAGCAGCTTAGCAATCGGAAACACCATATATTTT.

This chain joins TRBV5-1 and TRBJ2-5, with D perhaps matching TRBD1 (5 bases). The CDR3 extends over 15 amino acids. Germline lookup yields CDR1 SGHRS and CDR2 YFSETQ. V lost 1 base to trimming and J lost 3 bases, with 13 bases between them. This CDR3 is CASSLNRLQEETQYF. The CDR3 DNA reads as TGCGCCAGCAGCTTGAACAGGCTCCAAGAAGAGACCCAGTACTTC.